A selection of T cell receptor beta chains follows, all from one sample in a study of T cell responses to AZD1222 COVID-19 vaccine. Using immunoSEQ multiplex PCR, the repertoire was profiled, and TCRdb retains in-frame clones only, with some absent. The data contain roughly 100,000 clones, approximately 90% of them singletons. The sample consisted of peripheral blood, taken on day 0 of AZD1222 vaccination. These receptors originate from an adult in good health. Each CDR3 is given with its conserved first and last residue. The order of the fields is V gene, J gene, CDR3 protein.

v_call: TRBV9
j_call: TRBJ1-5
cdr3_aa: CASSRQGVQPQHF

v_call: TRBV28
j_call: TRBJ1-4
cdr3_aa: CASSRSGGIGEKLFF

v_call: TRBV15
j_call: TRBJ2-7
cdr3_aa: CATSSDRVSYEQYF

v_call: TRBV28
j_call: TRBJ1-2
cdr3_aa: CASGALDSYGYTF

v_call: TRBV3-1/TRBV3-2
j_call: TRBJ2-2
cdr3_aa: CASSQGQNTGELFF

v_call: TRBV11-2
j_call: TRBJ2-3
cdr3_aa: CASSPPLAGEVDTQYF

v_call: TRBV2
j_call: TRBJ2-2
cdr3_aa: CASTSGSGVTGELFF

v_call: TRBV10-3
j_call: TRBJ2-7
cdr3_aa: CAISASTGGPSDEQYF

v_call: TRBV7-2
j_call: TRBJ2-1
cdr3_aa: CASTTLAGGNEQFF

v_call: TRBV27
j_call: TRBJ2-1
cdr3_aa: CASRLGSDDYNEQFF

v_call: TRBV7-9
j_call: TRBJ2-7
cdr3_aa: CASSSWGESAYEQYF

v_call: TRBV28
j_call: TRBJ2-5
cdr3_aa: CASSLELGGKGQETQYF

v_call: TRBV7-9
j_call: TRBJ2-7
cdr3_aa: CASSFSLGSTYEQYF

v_call: TRBV3-1/TRBV3-2
j_call: TRBJ1-3
cdr3_aa: CASSSGLPSGNTIYF

v_call: TRBV6-2/TRBV6-3
j_call: TRBJ1-2
cdr3_aa: CASSYPGGNGYTF

v_call: TRBV5-1
j_call: TRBJ1-1
cdr3_aa: CASSSHTEAFF